This TCR beta chain was observed in a study of blood T cell repertoires in COVID-19. TCRdb's table, derived via immunoSEQ multiplex PCR, lists solely in-frame clones and lacks some. The sample has roughly 120,000 clones, around 85% seen once. Sequencing used peripheral blood. This clonotype originated in a man aged 45-65 years with acute or convalescent COVID-19.

Here the CDR3 DNA reads TGTGCCAGCAGCTTCACAGGGGTGAACACTGAAGCTTTCTTT. This sequence encodes CASSFTGVNTEAFF. The chain combines TRBV7-9 with TRBJ1-1, with TRBD1 matching 7 bases. This CDR3 has 14 residues. Germline V gene sequence: CDR1 SEHNR, CDR2 FQNEAQ (reference sequence). The V gene end was trimmed by 3 bases and the J gene end by 0 bases; junction bases not matched to a gene: 1.